These T cell receptor beta chains were read from a single sample in a study of shared clonotypes between healthy human individuals. The table came from immunoSEQ multiplex PCR; TCRdb's copy has only in-frame clones and leaves some out. The sample contains over 850,000 clones, more than 75% of which appear only once. The sample comprised memory CD4+ T cells from PBMCs. These TCRs come from a man aged 18 to 29 in good health. Some clones in this sample may be carry-over from other donors' samples. CDR3s include the opening cysteine and the closing phenylalanine or tryptophan.

v_gene	j_gene	len	CDR3aa
TRBV7-2	TRBJ2-3	17	CASSLYASGMGADTQYF
TRBV7-9	TRBJ1-2	14	CASSLATGVGGYTF
TRBV18	TRBJ1-6	13	CASSQGQGSPLHF
TRBV7-8	TRBJ2-7	14	CASSQEGFSYEQYF
TRBV29-1	TRBJ1-2	13	CSASTETYYGYTF
TRBV15	TRBJ2-1	13	CATSREVGGTEFF
TRBV7-3	TRBJ2-7	13	CASSPGGMGEQYF
TRBV7-9	TRBJ2-5	15	CASSGRQGTSETQYF
TRBV5-1	TRBJ1-4	15	CASSHGKNFNEKLFF
TRBV27	TRBJ2-7	14	CASRQDREAYEQYF
TRBV5-4	TRBJ1-2	13	CASSGNNRAVYTF
TRBV6-6	TRBJ2-7	13	CASSYFATHEQYF
TRBV7-9	TRBJ1-4	14	CASSLRVTNEKLFF
TRBV19	TRBJ2-1	15	CASSISGRSYNEQFF
TRBV10-2	TRBJ1-1	15	CASIGSGTGSLEAFF
TRBV9	TRBJ2-5	17	CASSVGQAVQYQETQYF